This T cell receptor beta chain was recovered during a study of glioma-infiltrating T cells after dendritic cell vaccination. Study-wide background: Dendritic cell vaccination trial patients had either newly diagnosed or recurrent glioblastoma.

This clone was picked up one time. Libraries were prepared by immunoSEQ multiplex PCR; TCRdb keeps only in-frame clonotypes and omits some of them. The data hold approximately 90,000 clones, with 85% observed a single time. The specimen comprised blood, sampled before dendritic cell vaccination. This TCR derives from a human donor with glioblastoma.

Here the CDR3 reads CASSLGRGSYEQYF. For the CDR3, the DNA is TGTGCCAGCAGCTTAGGAAGGGGGTCCTACGAGCAGTACTTC. The rearrangement joins TRBV7-9 to TRBJ2-7; tentative D call: TRBD1 (6 bases). V lost 1 base to trimming and J lost 1 base, with 8 bases between them. The CDR3 sequence is 14 residues long. CDR1 and CDR2 from the germline V gene are SEHNR and FQNEAQ (reference sequence).